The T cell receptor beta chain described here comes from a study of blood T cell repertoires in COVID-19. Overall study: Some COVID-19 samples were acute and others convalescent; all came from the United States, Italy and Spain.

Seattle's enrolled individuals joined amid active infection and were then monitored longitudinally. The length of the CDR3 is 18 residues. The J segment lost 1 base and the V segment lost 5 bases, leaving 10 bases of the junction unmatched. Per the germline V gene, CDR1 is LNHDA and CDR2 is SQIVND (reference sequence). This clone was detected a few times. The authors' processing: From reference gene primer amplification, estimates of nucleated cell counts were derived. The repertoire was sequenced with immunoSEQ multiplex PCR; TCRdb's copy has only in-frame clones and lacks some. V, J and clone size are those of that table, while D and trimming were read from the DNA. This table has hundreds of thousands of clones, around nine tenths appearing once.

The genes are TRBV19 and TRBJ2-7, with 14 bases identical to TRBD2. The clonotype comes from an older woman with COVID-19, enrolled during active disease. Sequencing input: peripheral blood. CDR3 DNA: TGTGCCAGTAGTCTGACCCTGGGACTAGCGGGGGTTTCCTACGAGCAGTACTTC. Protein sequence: CASSLTLGLAGVSYEQYF.